This section outlines one TCR beta chain sequence together with its context. V was trimmed by 3 bases and J by 0 bases, leaving 12 bases between them. The CDR3 is 16 residues long. Germline V gene lookup returns CDR1 MDHEN and CDR2 SYDVKM. This record belongs to a study of blood T cell repertoires in COVID-19. Overall study: Samples came from the United States, Italy and Spain, spanning acute and convalescent COVID-19.

Data came from immunoSEQ multiplex PCR; TCRdb stores just in-frame clones and leaves some out. The sample yields around 88,000 clones, around 85% seen once. This TCR was sampled from a woman older than 75 with acute or convalescent COVID-19. The sample consisted of peripheral blood. The V and J genes are TRBV28 and TRBJ1-5; D is undetermined. The CDR3 region is CASSFRLGASNQPQHF. The CDR3 DNA sequence: TGTGCCAGCAGTTTCAGGCTCGGTGCTAGCAATCAGCCCCAGCATTTT.